One and the same sample provided the 11 T cell receptor beta chains below, sequenced in a study of cytomegalovirus exposure and HLA in healthy donors. The PCR contained 60 Vbeta and 13 Jbeta primers. TCRdb's table, derived via immunoSEQ multiplex PCR, lists solely in-frame clones and lacks some. The table records approximately 60,000 clones, 80% to 85% of them present only once. Input material: PBMCs. These receptors all come from a man aged 25-45 years in good health and CMV-seronegative.

This clone was observed a few times. The chain employs TRBV14 and TRBJ2-5; 8 bases fit TRBD1. Unmatched junction bases numbered 8, after V lost 4 bases and J lost 1 base. Germline assignment: CDR1 SGHDN and CDR2 FVKESK. CDR3 length: 16 amino acids. CDR3 sequence: CASSRTDRVGQETQYF. CDR3 sequence (DNA): TGTGCCAGCAGCCGAACGGACAGGGTGGGCCAAGAGACCCAGTACTTC.

The gene calls are TRBV7-2 and TRBJ1-2; 8 bases fit TRBD1. The J segment lost 11 bases and the V segment lost 5 bases, leaving 7 bases of the junction unmatched. In germline, CDR1 is SGHTA, CDR2 FQGNSA. CDR3 size: 12 residues. The CDR3 region is CASSPRQGSYTF. The CDR3 DNA reads as TGTGCCAGCAGCCCGCGACAGGGGAGTTACACCTTC.

This chain links TRBV19 with TRBJ1-5; D is undetermined. Germline V gene lookup returns CDR1 LNHDA and CDR2 SQIVND (reference sequence). V lost 6 bases and J 7 bases, leaving 13 bases between the germline ends. CDR3 length equals 13 residues. This CDR3 is CASSPEGGQPQHF. The DNA for the CDR3 is TGTGCCAGTAGCCCTGAGGGAGGCCAGCCCCAGCATTTT.

The rearrangement links TRBV11-3 to TRBJ2-1, with a weak D call TRBD1 (6 bases). Germline CDR1 is SGHNT and CDR2 is YENEEA. Trimming left V 5 bases short and J 14 bases short, with 22 bases between. The CDR3 is 14 amino acids. CDR3 loop: CASSPNTIRGVEFF. DNA for the CDR3: TGTGCCAGCAGCCCTAATACAATCAGGGGAGTTGAGTTCTTC.

V usage is TRBV27 and J usage is TRBJ2-7; D is undetermined. The CDR3 totals 13 residues. V was pared by 6 bases and J by 2 bases, with 11 bases between. CDR1 is MNHEY and CDR2 is SMNVEV in the germline V gene (reference sequence). CDR3 in DNA: TGTGCCAGCAGAGACACCCTTACCTACGAGCAGTACTTC. Its protein is CASRDTLTYEQYF.

The V and J genes are TRBV27 and TRBJ2-1, with D possibly matching TRBD2 (6 bases). The CDR3 runs 15 residues. The germline CDR1 and CDR2 sequences are MNHEY and SMNVEV (reference sequence). V dropped 6 bases and J dropped 0 bases, with 12 bases sitting between them. The CDR3 reads CASRYFGGSYNEQFF. CDR3 in DNA: TGTGCCAGCAGGTACTTCGGGGGCTCCTACAATGAGCAGTTCTTC.

This clone was detected only once. The chain has TRBV5-1 and TRBJ1-1; D remains ambiguous. Trimming cost V 3 bases and J 2 bases, with 14 bases left between them. The CDR3 spans 15 residues. CDR1 and CDR2 from the germline V gene are SGHRS and YFSETQ. The CDR3, as DNA: TGCGCCAGCAGCTCACTATCTGGGTCCAACACTGAAGCTTTCTTT. As protein: CASSSLSGSNTEAFF.

This clone was seen a single time. The rearrangement uses TRBV15 and TRBJ2-5; 11 nucleotides agree with TRBD2. Per the germline V gene, CDR1 is LNHNV and CDR2 is YYDKDF (reference sequence). The CDR3 is 15 amino acids. V dropped 1 base and J dropped 4; count of bases not matched to a gene: 2. The DNA of the CDR3 is TGTGCCACCAGCAGAGTTAGCGGGAGGGGAGAGACCCAGTACTTC. Translating gives CATSRVSGRGETQYF.

The chain joins TRBV29-1 to TRBJ2-1, with 12 positions matching TRBD2. V trimming: 4 bases; J trimming: 0 bases; junction bases outside the gene matches: 7. Per the germline V gene, CDR1 is SQVTM and CDR2 is ANQGSEA. CDR3 length: 17 residues. CDR3 protein: CSVGGTSGHYSYNEQFF. In DNA form, the CDR3 reads TGCAGCGTTGGCGGGACTAGCGGGCACTACTCCTACAATGAGCAGTTCTTC.

The chain combines TRBV15 with TRBJ1-4; tentative D call: TRBD1 (5 bases). The CDR3 loop spans 15 amino acids. The germline V gene has CDR1 LNHNV and CDR2 YYDKDF (reference sequence). V lost 4 bases and J 1 base, leaving 10 bases between the germline ends. CDR3 amino acids: CATSMRQGTNEKLFF. The CDR3 DNA sequence: TGTGCCACCAGCATGCGGCAGGGAACTAATGAAAAACTGTTTTTT.

The chain uses TRBV5-6 and TRBJ2-7; 10 nucleotides match TRBD2. Germline lookup yields CDR1 SGHDT and CDR2 YYEEEE. Trimming cost V 3 bases and J 3 bases; bases outside gene matches: 15. The CDR3 totals 18 residues. As DNA, the CDR3 is TGTGCCAGCAGCTCCCTGGGAGCTAGCGGGAGAGAGGGCTACGAGCAGTACTTC. It codes for CASSSLGASGREGYEQYF.